The 24 T cell receptor beta chains below were found in one sample sequenced in a study of post-analysis software for immune sequencing data (dated by TCRdb to the mid-2010s). Antigens of these TCRs are unknown. Library creation used PCR. The reads were generated on an Illumina HiSeq 2500. To reduce PCR and sequencing biases, unique molecular identifiers were built into the TCR beta cDNA libraries. The public reads were quality trimmed at Q25 with fastp and then assembled into clones with MiXCR by TCRdb, keeping productive beta chains. Identical CDR3 proteins give one entry, which carries the most common genes and DNA. This sample has roughly 800,000 distinct CDR3 sequences in its table, and around 53% of those were observed once. Approximately 4.3% of the sample rests with the top ten. Beyond this particular receptor, the publication reports: Significantly higher frequencies in patients than in controls were found for roughly 5 TRBV segments, including TRBV5-6, TRBV5-1 and TRBV20-1.

The source material was blood. The receptor source for this set is a girl aged 10-17 years with multiple sclerosis.

V is TRBV7-9 and J is TRBJ2-7; 10 nucleotides align to TRBD2. Trimming at V came to 4 bases and at J to 0 bases, leaving 6 bases not matched to a gene. CDR3 length: 16 amino acids. Germline CDR1 SEHNR, CDR2 FQNEAQ (reference sequence). This CDR3 reads CASSYPLAGSSYEQYF. The DNA of the CDR3 is TGTGCCAGCAGCTATCCACTAGCGGGGAGCTCCTACGAGCAGTACTTC.

CDR3 in amino acids: CASSLDSQASYNEQFF. In DNA, the CDR3 is TGCGCCAGCAGCTTGGATTCTCAGGCCTCCTACAATGAGCAGTTCTTC. The chain employs TRBV5-1 and TRBJ2-1; D is ambiguous. Germline V gene data show CDR1 as SGHRS and CDR2 as YFSETQ. The ends were cut back, 0 bases at V and 0 bases at J, with 10 bases in the middle. The CDR3 contains 16 residues.

The chain has TRBV7-3 and TRBJ2-1; possibly TRBD1 or TRBD2 for D (6 bases each). The CDR3 contains 16 residues. Germline V gene lookup returns CDR1 SGHTA and CDR2 FQGTGA. V lost 5 bases, J lost 2 bases, and 16 bases lay in between. The CDR3 here is CASSTGTRGTYNEQFF. The CDR3 DNA is TGTGCCAGCAGCACAGGGACTCGCGGGACCTACAATGAGCAGTTCTTC. The whole variable domain, filled in from reference TRBV7-3 and TRBJ2-1, reads GAGVSQTPSNKVTEKGKYVELRCDPISGHTALYWYRQSLGQGPEFLIYFQGTGAADDSGLPNDRFFAVRPEGSVSTLKIQRTERGDSAVYLCASSTGTRGTYNEQFFGPGTRLTVL.

This clonotype was recorded a few times. The rearrangement joins TRBV29-1 to TRBJ2-7, with D perhaps TRBD2 (5 bases). Trimming took off 6 bases at V and 6 bases at J, with 24 bases between the two ends. Germline CDR1 and CDR2: SQVTM and ANQGSEA. The length of the CDR3 is 15 residues. CDR3 amino acids: CSVNPSGATSGEQYF. CDR3 DNA: TGCAGCGTCAACCCCTCGGGCGCCACTAGTGGCGAGCAGTACTTC.

The chain joins TRBV20-1 to TRBJ1-2, with TRBD1 matching over 8 bases. Trimming cost V 3 bases and J 6 bases; bases outside gene matches: 6. Germline values: CDR1 DFQATT, CDR2 SNEGSKA (reference sequence). The CDR3 spans 13 residues. In DNA form, the CDR3 reads TGCAGTGCTAGGGCCCAGGGGGCGAATGGCTACACCTTC. Amino acid sequence: CSARAQGANGYTF.

This clonotype was counted a few times. V usage is TRBV3-1 and J usage is TRBJ2-5, with no clear D. Trimming took 0 bases from V and 5 from J, leaving 13 bases between them. The CDR3 sequence is 15 residues long. CDR1 is LGHDT, CDR2 YNNKEL, per germline (reference sequence). In DNA, the CDR3 is TGTGCCAGCAGCCAAGATCAAGGGCCCGGCGAGACCCAGTACTTC. This codes for CASSQDQGPGETQYF.

The chain recombines TRBV10-3 with TRBJ2-3; possibly TRBD1 or TRBD2 for D (6 bases each). There are 16 residues in the CDR3. Germline lookup yields CDR1 ENHRY and CDR2 SYGVKD. The V gene lost 4 bases and the J gene lost 6 bases, with 20 bases spanning the gap. The DNA for the CDR3 is TGTGCCATCAGTGGGGAGCGGAGGGGGTCTATTGATACGCAGTATTTT. Translating it yields CAISGERRGSIDTQYF.

The chain carries TRBV7-9 and TRBJ2-7; D remains unclear. Germline values: CDR1 SEHNR, CDR2 FQNEAQ (reference sequence). V lost 1 base and J 5 bases, leaving 6 bases between the germline ends. This CDR3 has 12 amino acids. This CDR3 reads CASSLDSDEQYF. CDR3 sequence (DNA): TGTGCCAGCAGCTTAGACAGCGACGAGCAGTACTTC.

The J gene is TRBJ2-4, the V gene TRBV4-1; D gene uncertain. The J call may be mistaken, given a closer DNA end match to TRBJ2-7. Germline CDR1 MGHRA, CDR2 YSYEKL. There are 17 residues in the CDR3. CDR3 in amino acids: CASSQDVGRSRSYEQYF. The CDR3 DNA follows: TGCGCCAGCAGCCAAGATGTGGGCAGATCCAGGTCCTACGAGCAGTACTTC.

CDR3 in DNA: TGCAGTGCTTCGAGCGGGGTTAGGACAGATACGCAGTATTTT. Translation: CSASSGVRTDTQYF. This chain links TRBV20-1 with TRBJ2-3, with 7 bases fitting TRBD2. Germline V gene lookup returns CDR1 DFQATT and CDR2 SNEGSKA (reference sequence). Trimming cost V 5 bases and J 3 bases; bases outside gene matches: 8. The CDR3 covers 14 residues.

The chain links TRBV20-1 to TRBJ1-6; D remains unclear. Germline CDR1 DFQATT, CDR2 SNEGSKA (reference sequence). This CDR3 region has 11 residues. The V end was cut by 7 bases, the J end by 7 bases, with 8 bases between. The CDR3 region has the DNA TGCAGTGGAGACGGGAATTCACCCCTCCACTTT. This translates into CSGDGNSPLHF.

This rearrangement joins TRBV5-1 to TRBJ1-1; D is unclear. The CDR3 extends over 13 amino acids. V was cut by 0 bases and J by 2 bases, with 5 bases left in between. Germline CDR1 SGHRS, CDR2 YFSETQ. CDR3 region: CASSLADNTEAFF. In DNA form, the CDR3 reads TGCGCCAGCAGCTTGGCGGATAACACTGAAGCTTTCTTT.

V is TRBV4-1 and J is TRBJ2-7, with 9 bases matching TRBD2. This CDR3 is built from 15 residues. V lost 0 bases to trimming and J lost 7 bases; unmatched junction nucleotides: 7. CDR1 MGHRA and CDR2 YSYEKL come from the germline V gene. The DNA of the CDR3 is TGCGCCAGCAGCCAAGATGCGGGAGGGGGGGATGAGCAGTACTTC. It codes for CASSQDAGGGDEQYF.

This clonotype was counted a few times. The J gene is TRBJ2-3, the V gene TRBV29-1; TRBD1 is a possible D gene (6 bases). CDR3 length: 14 amino acids. The V end was cut by 0 bases, the J end by 4 bases, with 11 bases between. Germline-derived CDR1 and CDR2 are SQVTM and ANQGSEA. CDR3 protein: CSVEDPQGADTQYF. The CDR3 DNA follows: TGCAGCGTTGAAGACCCACAGGGCGCAGATACGCAGTATTTT.

This clonotype was seen a handful of times. CDR3 nucleotides: TGCGCCAGCAGGACACAGGGAGACTCCTACAATGAGCAGTTCTTC. Residues: CASRTQGDSYNEQFF. The chain joins TRBV5-1 to TRBJ2-1, with D possibly matching TRBD1 (6 bases). The CDR3 spans 15 residues. Germline CDR1 and CDR2: SGHRS and YFSETQ. Trimming stripped 5 bases from V and 0 bases from J, with 12 bases between.

This clonotype was counted a few times. The chain links TRBV5-1 to TRBJ2-5; perhaps TRBD1 as D (6 bases). Germline CDR1 SGHRS, CDR2 YFSETQ. V was cut by 0 bases and J by 0 bases, with 15 bases left in between. This CDR3 has 17 residues. The CDR3 DNA reads TGCGCCAGCAGCTTGGACAGGGCTGCCGGCTACCAAGAGACCCAGTACTTC. Translated, it gives CASSLDRAAGYQETQYF.

The rearrangement uses TRBV29-1 and TRBJ1-1; D gene ambiguous. Trimming stripped 4 bases from V and 8 bases from J, with 11 bases between. This CDR3 spans 11 amino acids. CDR1 is SQVTM and CDR2 is ANQGSEA in the germline V gene. As DNA, the CDR3 is TGCAGCGTTGTACGCGGCTTCGAAGCTTTCTTT. It translates to CSVVRGFEAFF.

The rearrangement links TRBV15 to TRBJ2-3; D is perhaps TRBD2 (7 bases). Trimming removed 8 bases from V and 2 bases from J, with 20 bases in between. From germline, CDR1 is LNHNV and CDR2 YYDKDF (reference sequence). There are 16 residues in the CDR3. The CDR3 region is CATGDITGGDTDTQYF. Here the CDR3 DNA reads TGTGCCACCGGTGACATTACGGGGGGCGACACAGATACGCAGTATTTT.

The chain carries TRBV5-1 and TRBJ2-7; 10 bases are shared with TRBD2. Germline V gene lookup returns CDR1 SGHRS and CDR2 YFSETQ. The ends lost 4 bases at V and 0 bases at J; junction bases unmatched: 4. The CDR3 runs 15 residues. This chain's CDR3 is CASSVAGGFSYEQYF. The CDR3, as DNA: TGCGCCAGCAGCGTAGCGGGGGGATTCTCCTACGAGCAGTACTTC.

The rearrangement uses TRBV10-3 and TRBJ2-5; 9 positions match TRBD2. V lost 3 bases and J lost 11; bases outside the gene matches: 10. The germline gives CDR1 ENHRY, CDR2 SYGVKD. The CDR3 extends over 14 amino acids. The CDR3 loop is CAISEPAGGNEQYF. Written as DNA, the CDR3 is TGTGCCATCAGTGAACCAGCGGGGGGCAATGAGCAGTACTTC.

The genes are TRBV7-3 and TRBJ2-5, with 8 bases lining up with TRBD1. Germline CDR1 is SGHTA and CDR2 is FQGTGA. J lost 3 bases, V lost 2 bases, and 8 bases had no gene match. The CDR3 extends over 16 amino acids. The CDR3 protein is CASSLRRLQGEETQYF. CDR3 DNA: TGTGCCAGCAGCTTACGGAGATTACAGGGGGAAGAGACCCAGTACTTC.

The chain carries TRBV9 and TRBJ2-7; D call uncertain. This CDR3 has 13 residues. Trimming took 1 base from V and 1 from J, leaving 6 bases between them. Per germline, CDR1 SGDLS and CDR2 YYNGEE. The CDR3 is CASSVSPSYEQYF. CDR3 coding DNA: TGTGCCAGCAGCGTATCTCCATCCTACGAGCAGTACTTC.

This clonotype was detected only once. The chain combines TRBV14 with TRBJ2-7, with D perhaps assigned TRBD1 or TRBD2 (5 bases each). The assigned J gene may be wrong: the sequence end matches TRBJ2-1 better. Germline values: CDR1 SGHDN, CDR2 FVKESK. CDR3 size: 13 residues. The CDR3 DNA is TGTGCCAGCAGCCAAGTTAGGGACCATGAGCAGTTCTTC. It specifies CASSQVRDHEQFF.

The genes are TRBV14 and TRBJ1-1; 10 bases fit TRBD1. The CDR3 loop spans 16 amino acids. V shed 4 bases, J shed 0 bases, and the junction held 5 bases outside the gene matches. Looked up from germline, CDR1 is SGHDN and CDR2 is FVKESK. The CDR3 nucleotides read TGTGCCAGCAGCCGCAGACAGGGGGCCGTGAACACTGAAGCTTTCTTT. Its protein is CASSRRQGAVNTEAFF.